This TCR beta chain comes out of a study of blood T cell repertoires in COVID-19. Study context: The study drew acute and convalescent COVID-19 samples from the United States, Italy and Spain. Sample material is recorded as cDNA or gDNA derived from T cells, B-cell-depleted T cells, or PBMCs.

Original handling: How many nucleated cells were present was estimated from reference gene primer amplification. Method: immunoSEQ multiplex PCR; TCRdb's copy keeps in-frame clones and lacks some. That table gives V, J and clone size, and the DNA gave D and trimming. The sample yields 35,000 to 55,000 clones, about 85% seen once. V lost 1 base, J lost 6 bases, and 21 bases lay in between. CDR1 is LNHDA, CDR2 SQIVND, per germline (reference sequence). This CDR3 is 17 amino acids long. This TCR came from a human donor in a cohort sampled during active COVID-19. This chain joins TRBV19 and TRBJ1-2, with D possibly being TRBD1 (5 bases). The source material was peripheral blood. The CDR3: CASSIVSRRGQGNGYTF. The CDR3 coding sequence is TGTGCCAGTAGTATAGTTTCGCGGAGGGGCCAGGGAAATGGCTACACCTTC.